Included here is one T cell receptor beta chain sequence, with context. The data originate from a study of OX40 agonist ivuxolimab in advanced cancers. In the study overall: The patients received agonistic anti-OX40 (CD134) antibody ivuxolimab.

The germline gives CDR1 SGHDN, CDR2 FVKESK. This CDR3 region has 13 residues. Trimming removed 6 bases from V and 5 bases from J, with 10 bases in between. Libraries were prepared by immunoSEQ multiplex PCR; TCRdb keeps only in-frame clonotypes and omits some of them. The sample records 60,000 to 75,000 clones, roughly 80% being singletons. The material was CD4+ or CD8+ T cells sorted from blood, obtained in a trial of the OX40 agonist ivuxolimab. The chain joins TRBV14 to TRBJ1-4; D is perhaps TRBD1 (6 bases). The receptor was isolated from an adult with an advanced solid tumor such as melanoma, head and neck, liver or kidney cancer. The CDR3 spells CASRRTANEKLFF. CDR3 nucleotide sequence: TGTGCCAGCAGACGGACAGCGAATGAAAAACTGTTTTTT.